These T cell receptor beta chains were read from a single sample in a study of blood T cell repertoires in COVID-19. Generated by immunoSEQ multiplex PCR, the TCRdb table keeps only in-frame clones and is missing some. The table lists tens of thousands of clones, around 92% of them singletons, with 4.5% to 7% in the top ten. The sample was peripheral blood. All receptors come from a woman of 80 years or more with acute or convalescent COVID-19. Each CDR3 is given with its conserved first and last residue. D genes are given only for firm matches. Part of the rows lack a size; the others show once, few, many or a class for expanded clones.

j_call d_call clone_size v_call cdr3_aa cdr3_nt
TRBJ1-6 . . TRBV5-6 CASSSPRSSYNSPLHF TGTGCCAGCAGCTCCCCAAGGAGCTCCTATAATTCACCCCTCCACTTT
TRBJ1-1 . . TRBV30 CAWDRQVGTEAFF TGTGCCTGGGACCGACAGGTGGGCACTGAAGCTTTCTTT
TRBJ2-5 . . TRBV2 CASSAIPQETQYF TGTGCCAGCAGTGCTATACCTCAAGAGACCCAGTACTTC
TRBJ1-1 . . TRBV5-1 CASSATGLDTEAFF TGCGCCAGCAGCGCGACAGGACTCGACACTGAAGCTTTCTTT
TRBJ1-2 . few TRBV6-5 CASRRGRYYGYTF TGTGCCAGCCGGCGGGGCAGATACTATGGCTACACCTTC
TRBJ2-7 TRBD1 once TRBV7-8 CASSISSGQGSEQYF TGTGCCAGCAGCATATCCTCGGGACAGGGGTCCGAGCAGTACTTC
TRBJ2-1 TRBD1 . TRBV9 CASSLGQTYNEQFF TGTGCCAGCAGCTTGGGACAGACCTACAATGAGCAGTTCTTC
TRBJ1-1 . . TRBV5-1 CASSLGQRNTEAFF TGCGCCAGCAGCTTGGGACAGAGGAACACTGAAGCTTTCTTT
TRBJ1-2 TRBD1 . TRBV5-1 CASSLVQGENYGYTF TGCGCCAGCAGCTTGGTTCAGGGGGAGAACTATGGCTACACCTTC
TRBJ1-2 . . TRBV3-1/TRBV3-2 CASSQRVAPLYGYTF TGTGCCAGCAGCCAGCGGGTCGCTCCTCTCTATGGCTACACCTTC
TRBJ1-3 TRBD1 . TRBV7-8 CASSPRTGGNTIYF TGTGCCAGCAGCCCTAGGACAGGTGGAAACACCATATATTTT
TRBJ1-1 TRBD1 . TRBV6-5 CASSSNRGPNTEAFF TGTGCCAGCAGTTCCAACAGGGGCCCTAACACTGAAGCTTTCTTT
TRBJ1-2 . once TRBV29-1 CSVSGPSYGYTF TGCAGCGTAAGCGGGCCTAGCTATGGCTACACCTTC
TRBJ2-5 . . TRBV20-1 CSARIRETQYF TGCAGTGCTAGAATCCGAGAGACCCAGTACTTC
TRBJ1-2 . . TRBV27 CASCYSLTGGYGYTF TGTGCCAGTTGCTACAGTCTGACAGGAGGCTATGGCTACACCTTC
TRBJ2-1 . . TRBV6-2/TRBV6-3 CASSPGQSSYNEQFF TGTGCCAGCAGCCCCGGACAGAGCTCCTACAATGAGCAGTTCTTC
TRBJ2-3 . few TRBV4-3 CASSQDRLVADTQYF TGCGCCAGCAGCCAAGATCGGCTAGTGGCAGATACGCAGTATTTT
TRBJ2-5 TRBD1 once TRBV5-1 CASSPGQGSPGWETQYF TGCGCCAGCAGCCCGGGACAGGGGTCACCCGGCTGGGAGACCCAGTACTTC
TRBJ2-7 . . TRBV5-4 CASSYKGQLSYEQYF TGTGCCAGCAGCTACAAAGGACAGTTGAGCTACGAGCAGTACTTC
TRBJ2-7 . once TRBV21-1 CASSLPRGGLPSYEQYF TGTGCCAGCAGCCTCCCGAGGGGGGGGCTTCCCTCCTACGAGCAGTACTTC
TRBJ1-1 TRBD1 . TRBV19 CASSLGTGRGNTEAFF TGTGCCAGTAGTCTCGGGACAGGGAGAGGGAACACTGAAGCTTTCTTT
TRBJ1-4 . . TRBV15 CATSRRPDRLNEKLFF TGTGCCACCAGCAGAAGACCTGACAGACTCAATGAAAAACTGTTTTTT
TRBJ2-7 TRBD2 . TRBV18 CASSPVAGEAYEQYF TGTGCCAGCTCACCAGTCGCGGGAGAAGCCTACGAGCAGTACTTC
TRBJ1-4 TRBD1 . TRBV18 CASSPTGGLEKLFF TGTGCCAGCTCACCAACAGGGGGGCTTGAAAAACTGTTTTTT
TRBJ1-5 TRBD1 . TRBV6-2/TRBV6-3 CASSRDRDLDQPQHF TGTGCCAGCAGCCGGGACAGGGATTTGGATCAGCCCCAGCATTTT